This T cell receptor (beta chain) emerged from a study of T cell responses to AZD1222 COVID-19 vaccine. Study-wide results and caveats: The donor group comprised mostly white British people and more females; the analysis possibly underestimated clonal diversity.

Concerning this clone itself: The antigen is not known.

Produced via immunoSEQ multiplex PCR; TCRdb's table is partial and in-frame only. The table lists about 130,000 clones, around 84% of them singletons. The CDR3 has 14 residues. Germline CDR1 SEHNR, CDR2 FQNEAQ (reference sequence). V dropped 6 bases and J dropped 8 bases, with 16 bases sitting between them. This TCR was recovered from an adult in good health. J is TRBJ1-4 and V is TRBV7-9, with D possibly TRBD1 on 5 matching bases. Sequenced material: peripheral blood, taken on day 0 of AZD1222 vaccination. The CDR3 DNA reads TGTGCCAGCAGTTGGACTCCTGGGGCGGAAAAACTGTTTTTT. Translating gives CASSWTPGAEKLFF.